The rows below give T cell receptor beta chains drawn from one sample of a study of cytotoxic CD8 clonotypes in ibrutinib-treated CLL. Produced via immunoSEQ multiplex PCR; TCRdb's table is partial and in-frame only. The sample includes 50,000 or so clones, 70% to 90% seen only once; the top ten take around 20%. This specimen consisted of PBMCs, obtained after 24 months of ibrutinib treatment. These receptors were obtained from a human donor with chronic lymphocytic leukemia. Both conserved end residues are part of each CDR3. The D gene is left open where the match is weak. Expanded clones are given a class, and other clones once, few, many or no size at all.

d_gene,len,v_gene,abundance,j_gene,CDR3aa,CDR3nt
.,13,TRBV5-1,.,TRBJ2-3,CASSLEREGTQYF,TGCGCCAGCAGCTTGGAAAGGGAAGGTACGCAGTATTTT
TRBD2,18,TRBV27,.,TRBJ2-3,CASSLKAGGPGNTDTQYF,TGTGCCAGCAGTTTGAAGGCGGGAGGGCCGGGAAACACAGATACGCAGTATTTT
.,14,TRBV27,.,TRBJ2-5,CASSLFGGPETQYF,TGTGCCAGCAGTTTATTTGGGGGTCCGGAGACCCAGTACTTC
.,14,TRBV5-4,.,TRBJ2-7,CASSFRDTSYEQYF,TGTGCCAGCAGCTTCCGGGACACCTCCTACGAGCAGTACTTC
.,15,TRBV5-3,.,TRBJ2-4,CARDSSRKPKNIQYF,TGTGCCAGAGACTCCTCCCGGAAGCCCAAAAACATTCAGTACTTC
TRBD1,16,TRBV6-6,.,TRBJ2-3,CASSFPPGQRTDTQYF,TGTGCCAGCAGTTTCCCCCCGGGACAGAGAACAGATACGCAGTATTTT
.,16,TRBV7-2,.,TRBJ2-3,CASSPNPKGVTDTQYF,TGTGCCAGCAGCCCCAACCCCAAGGGAGTAACAGATACGCAGTATTTT
.,14,TRBV30,.,TRBJ2-1,CAWSAQDTYNEQFF,TGTGCCTGGAGCGCCCAGGACACCTACAATGAGCAGTTCTTC
.,13,TRBV18,.,TRBJ1-1,CASSPRPNTEAFF,TGTGCCAGCTCACCGCGACCGAACACTGAAGCTTTCTTT
TRBD1,15,TRBV7-9,.,TRBJ2-7,CASSLAGTGDHEQYF,TGTGCCAGCAGCTTAGCCGGGACAGGGGACCACGAGCAGTACTTC
.,13,TRBV7-9,.,TRBJ2-1,CASSLGVWGEQFF,TGTGCCAGCAGCTTAGGCGTATGGGGGGAGCAGTTCTTC
TRBD2,15,TRBV15,.,TRBJ2-1,CATSMGLAKYNEQFF,TGTGCCACCAGCATGGGACTAGCGAAATACAATGAGCAGTTCTTC
.,18,TRBV4-1,.,TRBJ1-1,CASSQDQGHRYPNTEAFF,TGCGCCAGCAGCCAAGACCAGGGACACCGTTACCCGAACACTGAAGCTTTCTTT
.,13,TRBV19,.,TRBJ2-7,CASKEQGSYEQYF,TGTGCCAGTAAGGAACAGGGTTCCTACGAGCAGTACTTC
.,12,TRBV14,.,TRBJ1-2,CASAENQEVYTF,TGTGCCAGCGCCGAAAACCAGGAGGTCTACACCTTC
.,15,TRBV15,.,TRBJ1-5,CATSRDQGPNQPQHF,TGTGCCACCAGCAGAGACCAAGGGCCCAATCAGCCCCAGCATTTT
TRBD1,14,TRBV6-1,.,TRBJ1-2,CASRRTGGDRLYTF,TGTGCCAGCAGAAGAACAGGGGGCGATCGATTGTACACCTTC
.,14,TRBV5-6,.,TRBJ2-3,CASSLGLGGDTQYF,TGTGCCAGCAGCCTCGGACTTGGGGGGGATACGCAGTATTTT
TRBD2,19,TRBV19,.,TRBJ2-5,CASSIDPPTRPSGRETQYF,TGTGCCAGTAGTATAGATCCTCCCACCCGCCCTAGCGGGAGAGAGACCCAGTACTTC
TRBD1,15,TRBV28,.,TRBJ2-5,CASRPGGAGQETQYF,TGTGCCAGCAGACCAGGGGGCGCGGGCCAAGAGACCCAGTACTTC
.,14,TRBV7-3,.,TRBJ2-1,CASSSMGGNDEQFF,TGTGCCAGCAGCTCCATGGGCGGGAACGATGAGCAGTTCTTC
.,14,TRBV6-1,.,TRBJ2-7,CASSVGGSSYEQYF,TGTGCCAGCAGTGTAGGGGGGAGCTCCTACGAGCAGTACTTC
.,15,TRBV2,.,TRBJ2-7,CASSETLGRSYEQYF,TGTGCCAGCAGTGAAACGCTGGGTCGCTCCTACGAGCAGTACTTC
TRBD2,12,TRBV2,.,TRBJ2-1,CASKRESDEQFF,TGTGCCAGCAAGCGGGAGAGTGATGAGCAGTTCTTC
.,13,TRBV30,.,TRBJ1-1,CAWSIGGRTEAFF,TGTGCCTGGAGTATTGGGGGTCGAACTGAAGCTTTCTTT
TRBD1,15,TRBV18,.,TRBJ2-3,CASSFRQGSTDTQYF,TGTGCCAGCTCATTTCGACAGGGGTCGACAGATACGCAGTATTTT
TRBD2,18,TRBV7-9,.,TRBJ2-5,CASSPPGTSGRVQETQYF,TGTGCCAGCAGCCCTCCCGGGACTAGCGGGAGAGTACAAGAGACCCAGTACTTC
TRBD1,13,TRBV2,.,TRBJ2-7,CASSPGQGARQYF,TGTGCCAGCAGCCCGGGACAGGGGGCGAGGCAGTACTTC
.,15,TRBV5-1,.,TRBJ1-4,CASSLTGSLNEKLFF,TGCGCCAGCAGCCTAACAGGGAGCCTGAATGAAAAACTGTTTTTT
TRBD1,13,TRBV7-8,.,TRBJ2-3,CASSAGTGRTQYF,TGTGCCAGCAGCGCCGGGACAGGGAGGACGCAGTATTTT
TRBD1,13,TRBV29-1,.,TRBJ1-5,CSVGTGTEQPQHF,TGCAGCGTCGGGACAGGGACGGAGCAGCCCCAGCATTTT
TRBD1,16,TRBV27,.,TRBJ1-5,CASSPSSGQVKQPQHF,TGTGCCAGCAGTCCCTCGTCAGGACAGGTTAAGCAGCCCCAGCATTTT
.,15,TRBV28,.,TRBJ1-2,CASSRGGGGIYGYTF,TGTGCCAGCTCCCGGGGCGGAGGGGGTATCTATGGCTACACCTTC
TRBD1,10,TRBV9,few,TRBJ1-2,CASSIGTVFF,TGTGCCAGTTCGATCGGGACAGTATTCTTC
TRBD2,16,TRBV7-2,.,TRBJ2-1,CASSLLAGGGYNEQFF,TGTGCCAGCAGCCTTTTAGCGGGAGGGGGGTACAATGAGCAGTTCTTC
.,13,TRBV6-6,.,TRBJ1-5,CASSLQGDQPQHF,TGTGCCAGCAGTCTTCAGGGAGATCAGCCCCAGCATTTT
.,13,TRBV27,.,TRBJ2-7,CASSGIRVYEQYF,TGTGCCAGCAGCGGGATAAGAGTCTACGAGCAGTACTTC
.,15,TRBV28,.,TRBJ1-1,CASSLGGSMNTEAFF,TGTGCCAGCAGTTTAGGGGGATCGATGAACACTGAAGCTTTCTTT
TRBD1,17,TRBV28,.,TRBJ1-5,CASSRAGTGLGNQPQHF,TGTGCCAGCAGTCGTGCCGGGACAGGGCTTGGCAATCAGCCCCAGCATTTT